A single TCR beta chain is shown here with its context. Antigen specificity is unknown. The data originate from a study of T cell responses to AZD1222 COVID-19 vaccine. The study, taken as a whole, reports: Clonal diversity was possibly underestimated; the donors were predominantly white British and more often female.

Here immunoSEQ multiplex PCR was the method, and the copy in TCRdb shows in-frame clones only, minus some. Of 150,000 or so clones listed, about 91% are singletons. The material was peripheral blood, obtained on day 0 of AZD1222 vaccination. The origin of this receptor is an adult in good health.

CDR3 sequence reads: CASSIVQARNQPQHF. The CDR3 coding sequence is TGTGCCAGTAGTATAGTCCAGGCCCGCAATCAGCCCCAGCATTTT. The V and J genes are TRBV19 and TRBJ1-5; D unresolved. The germline V gene has CDR1 LNHDA and CDR2 SQIVND (reference sequence). This CDR3 spans 15 amino acids. Trimming cost V 1 base and J 2 bases, with 9 bases left between them.